Presented here are 2 T cell receptor beta chains from one specimen sequenced in a study of cytomegalovirus exposure and HLA in healthy donors. Both 60 Vbeta primers and 13 Jbeta primers went into the PCR. TCRdb keeps only in-frame clones here, not all; method: immunoSEQ multiplex PCR. Of 90,000 or so clones in the sample, approximately 81% were seen once. The sample comprised PBMCs. Every receptor here comes from a woman between 35 and 50 years old in good health and CMV-seronegative.

This CDR3 reads CAISGGGEPQHF. The CDR3 nucleotides read TGTGCCATCAGTGGGGGGGGCGAGCCCCAGCATTTT. V usage is TRBV10-3 and J usage is TRBJ1-5; TRBD1 might be the D (6 bases). The CDR3 covers 12 residues. Germline-derived CDR1 and CDR2 are ENHRY and SYGVKD. V gave up 4 bases and J gave up 8 bases, with 9 bases separating them.

The gene calls are TRBV6-5 and TRBJ1-3; D not resolved. The germline V gene has CDR1 MNHEY and CDR2 SVGAGI. The CDR3 is 15 residues long. Trimming removed 4 bases from V and 0 bases from J, with 10 bases in between. The CDR3 loop is CASSSSSFSGNTIYF. CDR3 nucleotide sequence: TGTGCCAGCAGTTCGTCGTCCTTCTCTGGAAACACCATATATTTT.